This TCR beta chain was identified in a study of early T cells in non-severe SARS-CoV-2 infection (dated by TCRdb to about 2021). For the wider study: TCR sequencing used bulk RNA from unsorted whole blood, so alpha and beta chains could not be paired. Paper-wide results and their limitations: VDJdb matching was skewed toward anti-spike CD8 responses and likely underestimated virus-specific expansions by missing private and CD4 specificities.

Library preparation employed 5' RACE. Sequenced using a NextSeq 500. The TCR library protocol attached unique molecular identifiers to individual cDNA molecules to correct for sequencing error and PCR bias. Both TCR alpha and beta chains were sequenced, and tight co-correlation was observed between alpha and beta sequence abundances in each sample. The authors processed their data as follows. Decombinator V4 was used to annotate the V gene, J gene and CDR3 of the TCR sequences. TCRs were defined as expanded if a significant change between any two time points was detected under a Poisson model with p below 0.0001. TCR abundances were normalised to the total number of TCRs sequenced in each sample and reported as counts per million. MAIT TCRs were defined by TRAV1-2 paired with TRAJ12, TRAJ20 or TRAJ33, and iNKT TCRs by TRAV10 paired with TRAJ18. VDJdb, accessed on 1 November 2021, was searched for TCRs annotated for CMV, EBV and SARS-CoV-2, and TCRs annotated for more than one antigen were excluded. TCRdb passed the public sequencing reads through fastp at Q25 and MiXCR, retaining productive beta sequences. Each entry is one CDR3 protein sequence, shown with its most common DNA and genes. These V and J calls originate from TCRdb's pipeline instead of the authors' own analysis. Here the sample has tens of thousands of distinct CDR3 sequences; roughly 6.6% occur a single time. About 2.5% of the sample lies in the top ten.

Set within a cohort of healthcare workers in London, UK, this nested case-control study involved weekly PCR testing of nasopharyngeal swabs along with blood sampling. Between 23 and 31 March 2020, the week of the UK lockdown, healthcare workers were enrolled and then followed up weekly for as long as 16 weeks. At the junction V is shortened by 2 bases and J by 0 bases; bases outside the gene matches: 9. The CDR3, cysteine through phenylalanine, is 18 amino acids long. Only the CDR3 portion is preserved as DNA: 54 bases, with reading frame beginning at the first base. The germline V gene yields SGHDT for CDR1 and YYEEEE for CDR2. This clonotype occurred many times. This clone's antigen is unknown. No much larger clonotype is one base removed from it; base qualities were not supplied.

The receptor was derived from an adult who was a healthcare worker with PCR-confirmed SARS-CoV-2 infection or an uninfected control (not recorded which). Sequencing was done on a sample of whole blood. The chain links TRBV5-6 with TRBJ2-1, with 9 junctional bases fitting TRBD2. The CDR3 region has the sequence CASSFWREGLSSYNEQFF. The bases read TGTGCCAGCAGCTTTTGGCGGGAGGGCCTCAGCTCCTACAATGAGCAGTTCTTC.